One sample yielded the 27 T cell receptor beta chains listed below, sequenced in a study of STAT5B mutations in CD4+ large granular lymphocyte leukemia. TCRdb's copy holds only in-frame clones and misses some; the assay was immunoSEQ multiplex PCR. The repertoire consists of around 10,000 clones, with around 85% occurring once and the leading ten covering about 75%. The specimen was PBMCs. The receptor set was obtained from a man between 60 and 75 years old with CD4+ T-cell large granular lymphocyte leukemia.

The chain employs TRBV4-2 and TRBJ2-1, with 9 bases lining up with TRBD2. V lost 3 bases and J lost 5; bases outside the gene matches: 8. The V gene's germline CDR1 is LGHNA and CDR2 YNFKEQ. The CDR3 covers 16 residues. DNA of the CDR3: TGTGCCAGCAGCCACTCCGGGACTAGCAGTAACAATGAGCAGTTCTTC. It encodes CASSHSGTSSNNEQFF.

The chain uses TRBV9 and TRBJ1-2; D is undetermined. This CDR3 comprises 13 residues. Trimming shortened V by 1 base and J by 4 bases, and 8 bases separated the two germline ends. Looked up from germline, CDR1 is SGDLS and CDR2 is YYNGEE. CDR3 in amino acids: CASSVNHPYGYTF. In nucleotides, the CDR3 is TGTGCCAGCAGCGTAAACCACCCCTATGGCTACACCTTC. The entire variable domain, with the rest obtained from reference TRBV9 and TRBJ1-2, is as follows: DSGVTQTPKHLITATGQRVTLRCSPRSGDLSVYWYQQSLDQGLQFLIQYYNGEERAKGNILERFSAQQFPDLHSELNLSSLELGDSALYFCASSVNHPYGYTFGSGTRLTVV.

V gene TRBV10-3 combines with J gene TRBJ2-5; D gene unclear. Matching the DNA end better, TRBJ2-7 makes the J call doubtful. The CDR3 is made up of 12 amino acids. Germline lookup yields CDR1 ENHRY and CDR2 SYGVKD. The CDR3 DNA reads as TGTGCCATCAGTGAGCCCAACTACGAGCAGTACTTC. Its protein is CAISEPNYEQYF.

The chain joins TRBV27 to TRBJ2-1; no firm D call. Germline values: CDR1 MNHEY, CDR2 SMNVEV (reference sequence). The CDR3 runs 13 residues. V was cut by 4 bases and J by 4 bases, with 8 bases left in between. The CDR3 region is CASSSASYNEQFF. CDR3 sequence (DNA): TGTGCCAGCAGTTCAGCCTCGTACAATGAGCAGTTCTTC.

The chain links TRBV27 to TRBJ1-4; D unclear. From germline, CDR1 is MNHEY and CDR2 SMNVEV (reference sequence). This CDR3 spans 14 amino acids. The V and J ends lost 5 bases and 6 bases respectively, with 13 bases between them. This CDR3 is CASSPVGGYEKLFF. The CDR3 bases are TGTGCCAGCAGTCCAGTGGGTGGGTATGAAAAACTGTTTTTT.

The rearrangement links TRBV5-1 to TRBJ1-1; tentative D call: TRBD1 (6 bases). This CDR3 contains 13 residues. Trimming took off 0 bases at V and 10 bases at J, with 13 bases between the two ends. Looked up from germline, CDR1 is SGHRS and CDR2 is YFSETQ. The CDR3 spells CASSLERGAPAFF. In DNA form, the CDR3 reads TGCGCCAGCAGCTTGGAGAGGGGGGCCCCAGCTTTCTTT.

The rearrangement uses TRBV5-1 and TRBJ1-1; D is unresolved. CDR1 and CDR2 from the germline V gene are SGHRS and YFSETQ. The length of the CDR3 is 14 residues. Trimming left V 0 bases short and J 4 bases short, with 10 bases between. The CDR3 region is CASSLVGKTTEAFF. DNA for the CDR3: TGCGCCAGCAGCTTGGTTGGGAAAACCACTGAAGCTTTCTTT.

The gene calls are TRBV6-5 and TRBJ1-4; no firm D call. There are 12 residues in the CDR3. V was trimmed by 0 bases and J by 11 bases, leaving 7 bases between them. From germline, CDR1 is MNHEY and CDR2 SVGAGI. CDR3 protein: CASSYSTGKLFF. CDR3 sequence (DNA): TGTGCCAGCAGTTACTCGACGGGGAAACTGTTTTTT.

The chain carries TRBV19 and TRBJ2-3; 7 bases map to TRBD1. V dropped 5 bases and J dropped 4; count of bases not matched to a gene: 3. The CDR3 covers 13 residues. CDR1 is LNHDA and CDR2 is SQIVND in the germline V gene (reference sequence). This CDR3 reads CASSRQGADTQYF. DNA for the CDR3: TGTGCCAGTAGTCGACAGGGCGCAGATACGCAGTATTTT.

The DNA of the CDR3 is TGTGCCAGCAGCCGACAGGGGGGCGGCTCCTACGAGCAGTACTTC. It specifies CASSRQGGGSYEQYF. The rearrangement links TRBV7-2 to TRBJ2-7, with 9 nucleotides matching TRBD1. The CDR3 is 15 residues long. CDR1 is SGHTA and CDR2 is FQGNSA in the germline V gene. V was pared by 5 bases and J by 0 bases, with 5 bases of the junction left unmatched. The full variable domain, in which reference TRBV7-2 and TRBJ2-7 provide the parts outside the CDR3, is GAGVSQSPSNKVTEKGKDVELRCDPISGHTALYWYRQSLGQGLEFLIYFQGNSAPDKSGLPSDRFSAERTGGSVSTLTIQRTQQEDSAVYLCASSRQGGGSYEQYFGPGTRLTVT.

CDR3: CASSLGPDPYEQYF. DNA of the CDR3: TGTGCCAGCAGCTTAGGCCCGGACCCCTACGAGCAGTACTTC. The gene calls are TRBV7-6 and TRBJ2-7, with D unclear. Germline V gene data show CDR1 as SGHVS and CDR2 as FNYEAQ. The germline V and J ends were trimmed by 1 base and 2 bases, with 9 bases remaining between them. The CDR3 consists of 14 residues.

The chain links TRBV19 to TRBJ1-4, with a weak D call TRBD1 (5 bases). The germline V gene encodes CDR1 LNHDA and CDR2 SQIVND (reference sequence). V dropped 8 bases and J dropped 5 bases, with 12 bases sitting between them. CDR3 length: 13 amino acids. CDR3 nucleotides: TGTGCCAGTGGATACAGACAGAATGAAAAACTGTTTTTT. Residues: CASGYRQNEKLFF.

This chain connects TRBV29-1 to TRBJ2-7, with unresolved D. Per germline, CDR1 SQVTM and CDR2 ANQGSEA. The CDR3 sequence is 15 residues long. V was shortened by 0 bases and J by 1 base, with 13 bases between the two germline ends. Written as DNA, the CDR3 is TGCAGCGTTGAAGATGGTCCCATGGGGTCCTACGAGCAGTACTTC. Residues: CSVEDGPMGSYEQYF.

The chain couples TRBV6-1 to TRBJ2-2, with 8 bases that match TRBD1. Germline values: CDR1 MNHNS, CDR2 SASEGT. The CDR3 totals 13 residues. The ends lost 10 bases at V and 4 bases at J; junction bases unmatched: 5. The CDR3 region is CATGQGITGELFF. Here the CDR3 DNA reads TGTGCCACCGGACAGGGAATCACCGGGGAGCTGTTTTTT.

CDR3 nucleotides: TGCGCCAGCAGCCAAGAAGGCGGTGACGAGCAGTACTTC. Its protein product is CASSQEGGDEQYF. V and J are TRBV4-3 and TRBJ2-7, with unresolved D. V lost 0 bases and J 5 bases, leaving 8 bases between the germline ends. The CDR3 contains 13 residues. CDR1 is LGHNA, CDR2 YSLEER, per germline.

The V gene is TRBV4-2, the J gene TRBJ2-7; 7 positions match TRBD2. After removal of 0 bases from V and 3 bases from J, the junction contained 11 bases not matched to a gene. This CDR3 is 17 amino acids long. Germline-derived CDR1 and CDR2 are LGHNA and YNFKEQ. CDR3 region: CASSQEGGLAALYEQYF. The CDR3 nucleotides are TGTGCCAGCAGCCAAGAGGGAGGGCTAGCGGCCCTCTACGAGCAGTACTTC.

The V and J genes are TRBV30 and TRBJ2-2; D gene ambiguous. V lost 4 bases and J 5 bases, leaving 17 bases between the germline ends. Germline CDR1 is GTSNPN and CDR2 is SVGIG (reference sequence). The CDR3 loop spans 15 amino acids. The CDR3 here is CAWTLGHLETGELFF. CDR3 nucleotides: TGTGCCTGGACCTTGGGTCATCTGGAGACCGGGGAGCTGTTTTTT.

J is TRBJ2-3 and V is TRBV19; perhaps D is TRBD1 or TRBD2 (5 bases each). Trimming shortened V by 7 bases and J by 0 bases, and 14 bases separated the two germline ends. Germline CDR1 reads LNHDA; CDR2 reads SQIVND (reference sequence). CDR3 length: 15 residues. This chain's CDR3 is CASNPGDASTDTQYF. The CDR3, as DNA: TGTGCCAGTAATCCCGGGGACGCTAGCACAGATACGCAGTATTTT. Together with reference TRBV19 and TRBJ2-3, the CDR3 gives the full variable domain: DGGITQSPKYLFRKEGQNVTLSCEQNLNHDAMYWYRQDPGQGLRLIYYSQIVNDFQKGDIAEGYSVSREKKESFPLTVTSAQKNPTAFYLCASNPGDASTDTQYFGPGTRLTVL.

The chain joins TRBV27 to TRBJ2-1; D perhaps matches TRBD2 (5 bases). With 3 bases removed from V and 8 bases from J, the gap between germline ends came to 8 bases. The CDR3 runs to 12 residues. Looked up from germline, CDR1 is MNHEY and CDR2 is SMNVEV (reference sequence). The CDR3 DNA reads TGTGCCAGCAGTTTGCTCGGGGATGAGCAGTTCTTC. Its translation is CASSLLGDEQFF.

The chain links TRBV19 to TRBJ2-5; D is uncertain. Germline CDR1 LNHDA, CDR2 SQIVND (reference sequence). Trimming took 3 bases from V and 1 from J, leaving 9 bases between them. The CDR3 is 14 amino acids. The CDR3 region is CASSMRLLQETQYF. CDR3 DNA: TGTGCCAGTAGTATGAGACTGCTCCAAGAGACCCAGTACTTC.

The CDR3 bases are TGCGCCAGCAGCGAGTCGGGACTAGCGGGTTTAAGGGAATTCTTC. Encoded protein: CASSESGLAGLREFF. The rearrangement links TRBV5-1 to TRBJ2-1, with 12 bases lining up with TRBD2. V shed 4 bases and J 16 bases; nucleotides not matched to a gene: 15. Germline V gene sequence: CDR1 SGHRS, CDR2 YFSETQ. The CDR3 contains 15 residues.

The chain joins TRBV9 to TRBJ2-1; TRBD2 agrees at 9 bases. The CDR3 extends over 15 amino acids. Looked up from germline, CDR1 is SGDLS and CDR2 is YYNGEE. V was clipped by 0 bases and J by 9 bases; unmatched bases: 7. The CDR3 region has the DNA TGTGCCAGCAGCGTAGGGGGAGCGGGAGGAACTGAGCAGTTCTTC. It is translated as CASSVGGAGGTEQFF.

Here the CDR3 DNA reads TGTGCCTGGAGTGCCCTCTCTACACGTGCAACTAATGAAAAACTGTTTTTT. Amino acid sequence: CAWSALSTRATNEKLFF. The chain is built from TRBV30 and TRBJ1-4; D is undetermined. V lost 1 base and J 0 bases, leaving 15 bases between the germline ends. This CDR3 has 17 residues. The germline gives CDR1 GTSNPN, CDR2 SVGIG (reference sequence). Filled out from reference TRBV30 and TRBJ1-4, the complete variable domain reads SQTIHQWPATLVQPVGSPLSLECTVEGTSNPNLYWYRQAAGRGLQLLFYSVGIGQISSEVPQNLSASRPQDRQFILSSKKLLLSDSGFYLCAWSALSTRATNEKLFFGSGTQLSVL.

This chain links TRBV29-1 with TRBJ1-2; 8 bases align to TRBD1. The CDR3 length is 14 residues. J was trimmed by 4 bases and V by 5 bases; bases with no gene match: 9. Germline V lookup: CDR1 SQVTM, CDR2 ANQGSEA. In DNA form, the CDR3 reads TGCAGCGTTCGGGTCCGGGACAGGTTCTATGGCTACACCTTC. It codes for CSVRVRDRFYGYTF.

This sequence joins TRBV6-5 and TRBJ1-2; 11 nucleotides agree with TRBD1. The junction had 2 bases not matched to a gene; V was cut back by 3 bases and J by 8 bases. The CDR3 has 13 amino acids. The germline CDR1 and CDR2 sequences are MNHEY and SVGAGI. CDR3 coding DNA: TGTGCCAGCAGTTATCGGACAGGGGGCGGCTACACCTTC. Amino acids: CASSYRTGGGYTF.

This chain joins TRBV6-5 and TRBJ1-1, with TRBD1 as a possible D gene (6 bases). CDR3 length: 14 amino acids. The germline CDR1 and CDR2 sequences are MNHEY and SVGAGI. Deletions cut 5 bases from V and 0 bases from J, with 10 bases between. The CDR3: CASSIGQMNTEAFF. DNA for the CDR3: TGTGCCAGCAGTATCGGACAGATGAACACTGAAGCTTTCTTT.

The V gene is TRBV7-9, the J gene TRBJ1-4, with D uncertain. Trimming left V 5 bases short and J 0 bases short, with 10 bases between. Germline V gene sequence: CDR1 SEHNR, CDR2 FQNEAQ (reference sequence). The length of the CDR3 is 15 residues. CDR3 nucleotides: TGTGCCAGCAGCCCCTCAGGTGCAACTAATGAAAAACTGTTTTTT. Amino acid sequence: CASSPSGATNEKLFF.